This T cell receptor beta chain was captured in a study of response to subunit inactivated influenza vaccine. Notes on the study in general: The authors suggested that every seasonal influenza vaccination recruits few new T cells.

Using its own MiXCR run on the RT-PCR reads, TCRdb lists one record per CDR3 protein. Found here are 650,000 to 700,000 distinct CDR3 sequences, about a sixth of them singletons; the top ten hold roughly 11%. This clonotype was seen ten or more times. As yet, its antigen is unknown. V was pared by 3 bases and J by 7 bases, with 6 bases of the junction left unmatched. Germline values: CDR1 DFQATT, CDR2 SNEGSKA (reference sequence). The CDR3 spans 13 residues. This specimen consisted of PBMCs from blood, obtained roughly 12 days after vaccination. The origin of this receptor is a man between 50 and 59 years old who received an inactivated influenza vaccine. The rearrangement uses TRBV20-1 and TRBJ2-1, with 7 nucleotides matching TRBD2. CDR3 sequence reads: CSARTSWENEQFF. Written as DNA, the CDR3 is TGCAGTGCTAGGACTAGCTGGGAGAATGAGCAGTTCTTC.